This T cell receptor (beta chain) emerged from a study of beta chain features in type 1 diabetes (dated by TCRdb to 2016 to 2019). The study in broad terms: Patients and healthy donors did not differ in mean age, gender distribution, total cell number or subset yield. A total of some 100,000,000 sorted cells were examined across all samples, and a strong correlation was observed between cell number per subset and RNA yield. In the study, recently diagnosed type 1 diabetes patients and matched healthy donors were compared on the TCRB repertoires of their sorted circulating CD4+ T cell subsets. Naive and central memory subsets were obtained from all 30 or so donors, but regulatory and stem cell-like memory subsets were isolated from only 8 patients and roughly 8 healthy donors.

Each donor gave one peripheral blood draw, averaging approximately 0.12 L, which was collected into heparinised tubes. Naive, central memory, regulatory and stem cell-like memory CD4+ T cells were sorted on a BD FACSAria II using a panel including CD45RO, CCR7, CD25, CD127, CD95 and CD27. Every sorted population had a purity above 95%. PBMCs were separated immediately by Lymphoprep density gradient centrifugation and were stained directly, without being cultured. To minimize batch effects, samples were stained and sorted in pairs, one healthy donor with one patient per experiment. Overall results and qualifications from the work: Because cDNA rather than genomic DNA was sequenced, highly expressing activated cells could have been over-represented, although no difference in activation and CD3 levels was found between groups. Naive, central memory and regulatory TCRB repertoires appeared to be more similar among patients than among healthy donors. In all four CD4+ subsets, TCRB CDR3 length was moderately but significantly shorter in type 1 diabetes patients. Shorter templates might be favored by PCR, yet because patient and control samples were amplified and corrected together, any such skew would affect both groups equally. Because small numbers of individuals were included in the HLA sub-analyses, any influence of HLA type on TCRB rearrangement was left unresolved. At VDJ recombination sites, patients with type 1 diabetes made fewer insertions and deleted more nucleotides, a pattern implying thymic rearrangement abnormalities.

In regard to this clone: What antigen it recognizes has not been identified. There are no base qualities to consult, and no much larger clone falls within one base.

All of the isolated RNA was reverse transcribed with the High Capacity cDNA Reverse Transcription Kit, so expressed TCRB transcripts were sequenced. Naive, central memory and regulatory T cell samples underwent deep immunoSEQ sequencing, averaging around 3.9 million total reads per sample. Sorted cells were lysed in RLT buffer and RNA was extracted with DNase-treated RNeasy Micro or Mini kits, depending on cell number. To prevent cross-contamination, every cell subset was processed on its own, while patient and healthy donor samples were processed together. The immunoSEQ multiplex PCR was used to amplify TCRB sequences from cDNA, generating 87-bp fragments that spanned the CDR3 region. Sequencing of the amplicons was done on the Illumina HiSeq platform. The original pipeline was this. Synthetic template baselines were used to correct PCR bias computationally, reads within Hamming distance 2 were collapsed, and singletons that could not be merged were discarded. By aligning reads against IMGT, V, D and J genes, CDR3 length, and insertions or deletions at six rearrangement sites were assigned. Within each subset, clonotype counts were normalized to sorted cell number, and only after that were true diversity and Gini coefficients computed with the tcR R package. Repertoire sharing was quantified using the overlap coefficient calculated on TCRB nucleotide sequences. Out-of-frame TCRB sequences from naive cells were analyzed to stand in for the pre-selection repertoire. Drawn from immuneACCESS, this table holds only the in-frame rearrangements with V and J called that TCRdb kept. Clones are partly lost; checked studies trace under half to an unresolved V gene and leave the rest unexplained. D and trimming come from the DNA, and the V and J calls and clone size come from that table. Present in this sample are 400,000 to 500,000 clones, over 11% of which were seen just once. Roughly 0.038% of the sample goes to the ten largest clones.

Sequenced material: naive CD4+ T cells from blood. The cell subset or site label on this specimen signifies: true naive CD4+ T cells. This receptor was taken from a man aged 25-40 years in good health.

The CDR3 protein: CASSSTDSYEQYV. The DNA sequence is TGTGCCAGCAGTTCGACAGACTCCTACGAGCAGTACGTC. This sequence uses TRBV6-6 and TRBJ2-7; the D gene is perhaps TRBD1, from 5 matching bases. The CDR3 runs 13 residues from the cysteine to the valine. Only the CDR3 region is kept as DNA, spanning 39 bases read in frame from base 1. V loses 4 bases, J loses 0 bases, and the germline ends lie 7 bases apart. Taken from the germline V gene (reference sequence), the CDR1 and CDR2 loops are MNHNY and SVGAGI.